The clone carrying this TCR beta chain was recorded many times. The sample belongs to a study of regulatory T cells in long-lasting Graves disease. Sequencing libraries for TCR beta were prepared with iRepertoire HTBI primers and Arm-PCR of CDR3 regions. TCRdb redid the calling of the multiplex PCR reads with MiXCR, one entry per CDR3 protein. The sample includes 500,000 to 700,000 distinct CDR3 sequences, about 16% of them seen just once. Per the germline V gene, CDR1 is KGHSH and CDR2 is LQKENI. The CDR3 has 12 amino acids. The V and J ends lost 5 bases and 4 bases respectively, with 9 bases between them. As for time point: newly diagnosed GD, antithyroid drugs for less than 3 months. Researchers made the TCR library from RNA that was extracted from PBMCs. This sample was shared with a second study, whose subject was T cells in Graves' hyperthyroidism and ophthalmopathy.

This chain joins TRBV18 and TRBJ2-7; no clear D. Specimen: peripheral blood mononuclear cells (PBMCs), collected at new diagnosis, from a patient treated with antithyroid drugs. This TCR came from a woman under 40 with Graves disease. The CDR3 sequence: CASSETKYEQYF. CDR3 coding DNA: TGTGCCAGCTCAGAAACAAAGTACGAGCAGTACTTC.